This record covers a single TCR beta chain. Its antigen remains undetermined. Base-call qualities are not available, and no considerably larger clone is one nucleotide away. Library construction relied on PCR. The reads were generated on a HiSeq X Ten. TCRdb reprocessed the public reads (quality trimming at Q25 with fastp, clone calling with MiXCR) and kept in-frame beta chains. Rows with a matching CDR3 protein are joined into one entry that keeps the most common DNA and genes. For this sample the table gives 5,200 or so distinct CDR3 sequences, of which about half were detected only once. The top ten clonotypes cover roughly 87% of the sample. CDR3 length: 15 amino acids, cysteine to phenylalanine. Here the CDR3 DNA is all that survives: 45 bases in frame from base 1. Via the germline V gene (reference sequence), CDR1 is SGHNT and CDR2 YYREEE. For this chain, trimming is 4 bases at the V end and 8 bases at the J end, and the number of junction bases without a gene match is 12.

The sample comes from a study of CD4 and CD8 cells across lung adenocarcinoma regions (dated by TCRdb to the late 2010s). For the study in its entirety: The study examined intratumor heterogeneity of the T cell receptor repertoire by comparing tumor centers with tumor margins.

The donors were patients who had localized lung adenocarcinoma, which is a subtype of non-small cell lung cancer. The margins of localized lung adenocarcinomas were where the samples came from. For TCR repertoire analysis, CD8+ T cells taken from tumor tissue were profiled apart from CD4+ T cells. The sample taken for sequencing was CD8+ T cells from the margin of a lung tumor. Explained via the paper, the cell subset or site label denotes: tumor margin region. The chain couples TRBV5-4 to TRBJ1-2; 9 central bases correspond to TRBD1. This clonotype originated in a male donor with lung adenocarcinoma. The CD4 and CD8 labels of this study may be unreliable. The DNA reads as follows: TGTGCCAGCAGCGGAAGGGACAGGGCTATAGGCGGCTACACCTTC. It translates to CASSGRDRAIGGYTF.